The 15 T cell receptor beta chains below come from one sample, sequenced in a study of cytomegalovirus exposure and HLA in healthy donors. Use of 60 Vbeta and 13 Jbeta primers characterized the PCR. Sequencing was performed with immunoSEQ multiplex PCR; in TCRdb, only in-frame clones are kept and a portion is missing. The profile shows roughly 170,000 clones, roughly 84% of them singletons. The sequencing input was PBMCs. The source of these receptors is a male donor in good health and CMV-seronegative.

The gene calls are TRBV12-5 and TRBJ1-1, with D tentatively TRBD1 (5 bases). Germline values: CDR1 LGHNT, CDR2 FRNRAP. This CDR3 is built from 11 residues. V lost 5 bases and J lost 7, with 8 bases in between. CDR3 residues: CASGTGGEAFF. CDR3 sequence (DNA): TGTGCTAGTGGTACAGGTGGTGAAGCTTTCTTT.

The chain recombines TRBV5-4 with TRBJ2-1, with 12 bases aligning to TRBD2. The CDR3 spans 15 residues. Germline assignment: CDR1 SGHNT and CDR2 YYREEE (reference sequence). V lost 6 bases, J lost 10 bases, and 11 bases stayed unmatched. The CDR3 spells CASTGASGRAREQFF. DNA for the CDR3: TGTGCCAGCACGGGGGCTAGCGGGAGGGCCAGAGAGCAGTTCTTC.

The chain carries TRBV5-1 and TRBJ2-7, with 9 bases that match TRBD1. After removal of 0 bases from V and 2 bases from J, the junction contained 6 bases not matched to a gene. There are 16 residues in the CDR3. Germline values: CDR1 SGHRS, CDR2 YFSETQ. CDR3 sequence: CASSLGTGVGPYEQYF. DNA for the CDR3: TGCGCCAGCAGCTTGGGGACAGGGGTGGGACCCTACGAGCAGTACTTC.

The CDR3 region has the DNA TGTGCCAGCAGCCCCCCGGGACTAGCTCGGGGCGGGGAGCTGTTTTTT. As protein: CASSPPGLARGGELFF. J is TRBJ2-2 and V is TRBV7-2; 9 bases align to TRBD2. The V gene end was trimmed by 5 bases and the J gene end by 7 bases; junction bases not matched to a gene: 11. The CDR3 has 16 amino acids. CDR1 is SGHTA and CDR2 is FQGNSA in the germline V gene.

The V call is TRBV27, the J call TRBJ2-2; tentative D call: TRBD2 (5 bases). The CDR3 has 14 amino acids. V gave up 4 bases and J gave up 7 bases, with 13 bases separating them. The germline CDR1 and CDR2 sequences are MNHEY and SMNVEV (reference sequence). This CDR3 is CASSSAGKVGELFF. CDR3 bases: TGTGCCAGCAGTTCCGCCGGGAAGGTCGGGGAGCTGTTTTTT.

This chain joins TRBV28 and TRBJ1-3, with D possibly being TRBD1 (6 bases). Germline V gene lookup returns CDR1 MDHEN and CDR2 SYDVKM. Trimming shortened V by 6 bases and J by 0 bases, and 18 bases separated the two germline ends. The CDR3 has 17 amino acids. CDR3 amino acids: CASSSWTVRDSGNTIYF. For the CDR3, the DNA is TGTGCCAGCAGCTCTTGGACAGTCAGGGACTCTGGAAACACCATATATTTT.

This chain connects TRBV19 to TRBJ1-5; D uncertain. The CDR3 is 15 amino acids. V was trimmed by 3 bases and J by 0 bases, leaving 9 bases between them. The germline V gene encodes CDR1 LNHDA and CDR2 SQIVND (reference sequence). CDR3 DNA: TGTGCCAGTAGTATCCTCGGGAATAGCAATCAGCCCCAGCATTTT. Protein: CASSILGNSNQPQHF.

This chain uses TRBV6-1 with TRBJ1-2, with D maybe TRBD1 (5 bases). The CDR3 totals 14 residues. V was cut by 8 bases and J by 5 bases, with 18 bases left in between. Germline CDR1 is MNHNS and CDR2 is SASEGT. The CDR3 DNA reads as TGTGCCAGCCGGTCCTCAGGGATCGATTATGGCTACACCTTC. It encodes CASRSSGIDYGYTF.

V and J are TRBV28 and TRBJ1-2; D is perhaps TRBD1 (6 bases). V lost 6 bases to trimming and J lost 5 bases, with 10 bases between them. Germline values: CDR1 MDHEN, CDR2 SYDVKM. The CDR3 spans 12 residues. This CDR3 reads CASRRTDYGYTF. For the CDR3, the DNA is TGTGCCAGCAGGCGGACAGATTATGGCTACACCTTC.

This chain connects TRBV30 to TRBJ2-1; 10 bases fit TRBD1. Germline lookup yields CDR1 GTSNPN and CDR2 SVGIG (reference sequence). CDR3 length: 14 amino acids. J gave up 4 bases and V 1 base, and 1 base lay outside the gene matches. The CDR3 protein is CAWSAGQGYNEQFF. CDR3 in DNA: TGTGCCTGGAGTGCGGGACAGGGGTACAATGAGCAGTTCTTC.

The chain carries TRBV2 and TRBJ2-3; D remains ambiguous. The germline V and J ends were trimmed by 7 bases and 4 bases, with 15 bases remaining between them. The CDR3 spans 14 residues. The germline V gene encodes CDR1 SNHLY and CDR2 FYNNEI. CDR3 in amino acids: CASIQSPTADTQYF. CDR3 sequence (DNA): TGTGCCAGCATTCAAAGCCCTACCGCAGATACGCAGTATTTT.

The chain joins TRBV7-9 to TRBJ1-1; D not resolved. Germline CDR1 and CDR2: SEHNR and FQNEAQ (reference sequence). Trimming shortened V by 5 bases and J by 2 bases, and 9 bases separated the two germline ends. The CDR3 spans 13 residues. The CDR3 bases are TGTGCCAGCAGCCCCACGGGAAACACTGAAGCTTTCTTT. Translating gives CASSPTGNTEAFF. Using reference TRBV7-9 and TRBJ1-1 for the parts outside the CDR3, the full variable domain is DTGVSQNPRHKITKRGQNVTFRCDPISEHNRLYWYRQTLGQGPEFLTYFQNEAQLEKSRLLSDRFSAERPKGSFSTLEIQRTEQGDSAMYLCASSPTGNTEAFFGQGTRLTVV.

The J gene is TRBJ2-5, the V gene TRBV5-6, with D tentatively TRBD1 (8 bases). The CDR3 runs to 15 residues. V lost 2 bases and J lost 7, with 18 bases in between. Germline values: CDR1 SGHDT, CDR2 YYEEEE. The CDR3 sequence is CASSLLQGGGRTQYF. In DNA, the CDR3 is TGTGCCAGCAGCTTACTACAGGGGGGAGGGAGGACCCAGTACTTC.

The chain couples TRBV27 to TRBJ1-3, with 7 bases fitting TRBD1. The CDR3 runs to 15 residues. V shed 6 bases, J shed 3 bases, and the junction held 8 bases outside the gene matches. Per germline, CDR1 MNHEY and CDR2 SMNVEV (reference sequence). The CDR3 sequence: CASRRQGVFGNTIYF. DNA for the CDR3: TGTGCCAGCAGACGACAGGGAGTATTTGGAAACACCATATATTTT.

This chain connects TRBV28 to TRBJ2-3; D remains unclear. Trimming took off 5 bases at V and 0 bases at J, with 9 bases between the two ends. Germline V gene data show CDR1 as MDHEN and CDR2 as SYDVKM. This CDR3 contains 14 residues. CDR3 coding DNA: TGTGCCAGCAGTCGGCAGCGTAGCACAGATACGCAGTATTTT. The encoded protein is CASSRQRSTDTQYF. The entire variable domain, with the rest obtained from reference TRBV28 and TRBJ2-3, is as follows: DVKVTQSSRYLVKRTGEKVFLECVQDMDHENMFWYRQDPGLGLRLIYFSYDVKMKEKGDIPEGYSVSREKKERFSLILESASTNQTSMYLCASSRQRSTDTQYFGPGTRLTVL.